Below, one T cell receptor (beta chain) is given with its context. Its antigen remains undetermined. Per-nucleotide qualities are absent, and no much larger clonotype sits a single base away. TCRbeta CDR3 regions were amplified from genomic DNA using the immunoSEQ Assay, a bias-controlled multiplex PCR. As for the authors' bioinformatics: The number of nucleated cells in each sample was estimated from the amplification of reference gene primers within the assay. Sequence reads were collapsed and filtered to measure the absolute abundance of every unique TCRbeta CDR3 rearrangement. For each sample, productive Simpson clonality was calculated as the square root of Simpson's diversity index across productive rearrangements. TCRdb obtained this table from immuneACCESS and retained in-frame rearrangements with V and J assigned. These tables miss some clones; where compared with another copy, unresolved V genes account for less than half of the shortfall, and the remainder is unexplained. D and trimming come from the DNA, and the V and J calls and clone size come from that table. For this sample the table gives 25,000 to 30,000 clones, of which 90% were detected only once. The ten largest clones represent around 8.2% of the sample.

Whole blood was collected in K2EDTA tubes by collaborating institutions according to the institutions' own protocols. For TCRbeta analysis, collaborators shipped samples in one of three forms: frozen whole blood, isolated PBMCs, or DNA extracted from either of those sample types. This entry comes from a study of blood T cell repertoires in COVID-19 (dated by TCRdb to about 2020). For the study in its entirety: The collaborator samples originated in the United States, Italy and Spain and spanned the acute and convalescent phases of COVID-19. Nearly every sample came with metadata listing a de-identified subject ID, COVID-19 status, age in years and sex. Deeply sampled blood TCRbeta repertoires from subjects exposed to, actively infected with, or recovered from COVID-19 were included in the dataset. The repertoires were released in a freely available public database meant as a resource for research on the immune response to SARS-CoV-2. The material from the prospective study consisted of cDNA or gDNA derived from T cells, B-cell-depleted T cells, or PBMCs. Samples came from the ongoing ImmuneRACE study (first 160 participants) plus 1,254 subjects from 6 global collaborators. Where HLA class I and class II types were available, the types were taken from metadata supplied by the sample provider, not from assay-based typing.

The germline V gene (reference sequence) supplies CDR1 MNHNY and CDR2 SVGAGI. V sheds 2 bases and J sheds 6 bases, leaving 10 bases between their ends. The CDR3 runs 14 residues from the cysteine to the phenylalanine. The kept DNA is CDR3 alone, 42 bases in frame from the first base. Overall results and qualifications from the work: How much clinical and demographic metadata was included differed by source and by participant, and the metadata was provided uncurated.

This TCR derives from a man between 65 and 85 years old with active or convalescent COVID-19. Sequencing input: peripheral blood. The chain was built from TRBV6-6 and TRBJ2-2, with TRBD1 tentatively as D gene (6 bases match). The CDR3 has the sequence CASSYTGFSGELFF. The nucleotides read TGTGCCAGCAGTTACACAGGGTTTTCCGGGGAGCTGTTTTTT.